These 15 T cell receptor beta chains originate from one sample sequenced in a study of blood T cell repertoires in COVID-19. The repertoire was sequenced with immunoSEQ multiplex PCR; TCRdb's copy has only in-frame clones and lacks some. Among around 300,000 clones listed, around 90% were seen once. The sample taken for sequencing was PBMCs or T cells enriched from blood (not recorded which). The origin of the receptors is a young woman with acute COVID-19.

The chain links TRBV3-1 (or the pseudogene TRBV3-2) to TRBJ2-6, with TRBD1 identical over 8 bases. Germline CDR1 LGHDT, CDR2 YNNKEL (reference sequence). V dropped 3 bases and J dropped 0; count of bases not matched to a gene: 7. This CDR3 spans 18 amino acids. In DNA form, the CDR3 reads TGTGCCAGCAGCCACGGGACAGGTGTCTACTCTGGGGCCAACGTCCTGACTTTC. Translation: CASSHGTGVYSGANVLTF.

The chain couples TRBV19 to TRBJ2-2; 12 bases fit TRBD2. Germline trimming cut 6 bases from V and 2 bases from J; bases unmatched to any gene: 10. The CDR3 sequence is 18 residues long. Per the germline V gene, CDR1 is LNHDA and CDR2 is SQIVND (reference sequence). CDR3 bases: TGTGCCAGTAGCCTCCTTTGGACTAGCGGGACAAACACCGGGGAGCTGTTTTTT. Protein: CASSLLWTSGTNTGELFF.

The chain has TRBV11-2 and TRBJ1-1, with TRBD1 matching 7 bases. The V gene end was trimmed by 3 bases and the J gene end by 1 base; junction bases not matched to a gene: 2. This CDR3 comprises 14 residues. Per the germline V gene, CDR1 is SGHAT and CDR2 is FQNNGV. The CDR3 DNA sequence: TGTGCCAGCAGCTTTTGGACAGGGAACACTGAAGCTTTCTTT. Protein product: CASSFWTGNTEAFF.

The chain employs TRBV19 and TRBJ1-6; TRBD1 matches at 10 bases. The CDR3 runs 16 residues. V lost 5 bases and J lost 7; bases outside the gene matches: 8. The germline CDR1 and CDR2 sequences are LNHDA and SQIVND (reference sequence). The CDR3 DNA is TGTGCCAGTAGTTCAGCCGGGACAGGGGCGAATTCACCCCTCCACTTT. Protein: CASSSAGTGANSPLHF.

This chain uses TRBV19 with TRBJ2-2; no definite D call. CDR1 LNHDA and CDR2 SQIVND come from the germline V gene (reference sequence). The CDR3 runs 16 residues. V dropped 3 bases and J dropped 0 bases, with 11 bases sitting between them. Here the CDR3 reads CASSILHFANTGELFF. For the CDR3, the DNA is TGTGCCAGTAGTATTCTCCACTTCGCGAACACCGGGGAGCTGTTTTTT.

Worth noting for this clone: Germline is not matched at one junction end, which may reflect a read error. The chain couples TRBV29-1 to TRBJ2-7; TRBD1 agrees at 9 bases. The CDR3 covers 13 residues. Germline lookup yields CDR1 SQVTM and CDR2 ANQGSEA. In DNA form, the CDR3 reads TGCAGCGTTCAAGACAGGGGGTTGAACGAGCAGTACTTC. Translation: CSVQDRGLNEQYF.

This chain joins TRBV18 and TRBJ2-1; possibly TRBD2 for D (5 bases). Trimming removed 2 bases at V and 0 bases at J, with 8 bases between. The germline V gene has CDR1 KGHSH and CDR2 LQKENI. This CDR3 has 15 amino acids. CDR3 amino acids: CASSPMGSSYNEQFF. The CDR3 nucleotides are TGTGCCAGCTCACCAATGGGGAGCTCCTACAATGAGCAGTTCTTC.

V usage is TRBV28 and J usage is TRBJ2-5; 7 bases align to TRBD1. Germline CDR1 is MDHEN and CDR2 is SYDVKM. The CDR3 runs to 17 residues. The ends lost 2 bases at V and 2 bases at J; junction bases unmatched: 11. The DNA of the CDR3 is TGTGCCAGCAGTTTACCCCTCGGGACAGACACTCAAGAGACCCAGTACTTC. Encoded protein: CASSLPLGTDTQETQYF.

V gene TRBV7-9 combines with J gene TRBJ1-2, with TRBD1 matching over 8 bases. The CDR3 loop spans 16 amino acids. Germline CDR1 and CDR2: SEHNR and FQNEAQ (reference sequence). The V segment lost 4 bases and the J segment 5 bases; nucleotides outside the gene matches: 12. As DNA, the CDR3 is TGTGCCAGCAGCTCCGGGACAGGAGTACCCGGGTATGGCTACACCTTC. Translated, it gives CASSSGTGVPGYGYTF.

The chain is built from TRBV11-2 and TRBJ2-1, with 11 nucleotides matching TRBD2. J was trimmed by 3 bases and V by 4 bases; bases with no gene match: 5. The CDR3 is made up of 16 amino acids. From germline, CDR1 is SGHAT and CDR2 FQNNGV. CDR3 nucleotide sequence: TGTGCCAGCAGCTCGTCGACTAGCGGGATCTACAATGAGCAGTTCTTC. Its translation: CASSSSTSGIYNEQFF.

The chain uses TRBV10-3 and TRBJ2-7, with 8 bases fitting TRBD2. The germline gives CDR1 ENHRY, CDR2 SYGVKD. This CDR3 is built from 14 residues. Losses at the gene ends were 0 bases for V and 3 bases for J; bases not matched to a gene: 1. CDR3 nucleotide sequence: TGTGCCATCAGTGAGTCGGGGACTAGCTACGAGCAGTACTTC. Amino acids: CAISESGTSYEQYF.

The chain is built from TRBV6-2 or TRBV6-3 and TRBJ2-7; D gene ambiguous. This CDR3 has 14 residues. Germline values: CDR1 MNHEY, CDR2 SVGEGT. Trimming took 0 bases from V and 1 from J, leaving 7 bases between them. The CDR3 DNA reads TGTGCCAGCAGTTACTCGGCGGAATCCTACGAGCAGTACTTC. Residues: CASSYSAESYEQYF.

The CDR3 sequence is CASSQGGTGTYGYTF. The CDR3 nucleotides are TGTGCCAGCAGCCAAGGGGGGACAGGGACCTATGGCTACACCTTC. The genes are TRBV14 and TRBJ1-2; 9 positions match TRBD1. Germline V lookup: CDR1 SGHDN, CDR2 FVKESK. CDR3 size: 15 residues. V shed 1 base, J shed 4 bases, and the junction held 4 bases outside the gene matches.

DNA of the CDR3: TGTGCCAGTAGTATACCCCGGTCCACCGGGGAGCTGTTTTTT. Protein: CASSIPRSTGELFF. The chain is built from TRBV19 and TRBJ2-2; D gene unclear. The CDR3 spans 14 residues. The germline V gene encodes CDR1 LNHDA and CDR2 SQIVND (reference sequence). Trimming shortened V by 2 bases and J by 4 bases, and 8 bases separated the two germline ends.

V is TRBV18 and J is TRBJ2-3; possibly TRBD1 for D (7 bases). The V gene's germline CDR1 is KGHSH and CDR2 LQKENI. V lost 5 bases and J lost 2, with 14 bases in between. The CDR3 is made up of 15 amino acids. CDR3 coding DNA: TGTGCCAGCTCAGCCTCAGGGGGGCCCACAGATACGCAGTATTTT. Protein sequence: CASSASGGPTDTQYF.